The 25 T cell receptor beta chains below all came from one sample that was sequenced in a study of T cell repertoires in cytomegalovirus infection. TCRdb itself ran the reads through MiXCR, one entry per CDR3 protein. The sample carries about half a million distinct CDR3 sequences, roughly 42% recorded once. These receptors lack a known antigen. Sequences were derived from cultured PBMCs, sampled from culture after CMV antigen stimulation. Receptors originate from a human donor in good health (CMV status not recorded). Some clones in this sample may be carry-over from other donors' samples.

This clonotype was seen only a few times. The CDR3 loop reads CASSPRGGGFYNEQFF. The CDR3 nucleotides are TGTGCCAGCAGCCCTCGGGGGGGGGGATTTTACAATGAGCAGTTCTTC. The chain employs TRBV7-2 and TRBJ2-1; TRBD2 matches at 8 bases. In germline, CDR1 is SGHTA, CDR2 FQGNSA. The CDR3 runs 16 residues. Trimming removed 5 bases from V and 4 bases from J; junction bases left unmatched: 10.

This clonotype was seen only a few times. The chain recombines TRBV7-2 with TRBJ2-5; D perhaps matches TRBD1 (5 bases). Trimming removed 3 bases at V and 6 bases at J, with 14 bases between. The CDR3 is 14 amino acids. The germline gives CDR1 SGHTA, CDR2 FQGNSA. CDR3 in DNA: TGTGCCAGCAGCTTCAACTGGGGCCAGCAGACCCAGTACTTC. It is translated as CASSFNWGQQTQYF. The full variable domain, rest sourced from reference TRBV7-2 and TRBJ2-5, is GAGVSQSPSNKVTEKGKDVELRCDPISGHTALYWYRQSLGQGLEFLIYFQGNSAPDKSGLPSDRFSAERTGGSVSTLTIQRTQQEDSAVYLCASSFNWGQQTQYFGPGTRLLVL.

This clonotype was observed a single time. Here the CDR3 reads CASSLFGETQYF. CDR3 sequence (DNA): TGTGCCAGCAGTTTGTTCGGGGAGACCCAGTACTTC. The chain links TRBV12-3 or TRBV12-4 to TRBJ2-5; D call uncertain. V was clipped by 3 bases and J by 5 bases, with 7 bases between them. The CDR3 is 12 residues long.

This clonotype was observed a few times. This rearrangement joins TRBV11-2 to TRBJ1-1; D perhaps matches TRBD1 (5 bases). CDR1 is SGHAT, CDR2 FQNNGV, per germline. Trimming stripped 0 bases from V and 7 bases from J, with 12 bases between. The CDR3 contains 14 residues. The CDR3, as DNA: TGTGCCAGCAGCTTAGATCTAGGGACTTATGAAGCTTTCTTT. The encoded protein is CASSLDLGTYEAFF.

This clonotype was recorded a few times. This rearrangement joins TRBV2 to TRBJ1-1; D perhaps matches TRBD1 (5 bases). V lost 2 bases and J lost 7, with 17 bases in between. CDR1 is SNHLY, CDR2 FYNNEI, per germline. CDR3 length: 15 amino acids. CDR3 sequence reads: CASSEFGGPLLEAFF. For the CDR3, the DNA is TGTGCCAGCAGTGAATTTGGGGGTCCGCTCCTTGAAGCTTTCTTT.

This clonotype was detected ten times or more. The V gene is TRBV7-2, the J gene TRBJ1-5; maybe TRBD1 (6 bases). The CDR3 is 16 amino acids. From germline, CDR1 is SGHTA and CDR2 FQGNSA. The V end lost 3 bases, the J end lost 7 bases, and 19 bases lay between the germline ends. CDR3 in amino acids: CASSLGPGGSGQPQHF. CDR3 bases: TGTGCCAGCAGCTTGGGGCCGGGGGGCTCGGGACAGCCCCAGCATTTT.

This clonotype was counted a few times. The chain uses TRBV20-1 and TRBJ2-1; TRBD2 might be the D (5 bases). There are 15 residues in the CDR3. V was trimmed by 2 bases and J by 2 bases, leaving 13 bases between them. Germline loops: CDR1 DFQATT, CDR2 SNEGSKA (reference sequence). The CDR3 nucleotides are TGCAGTGCTAGAAAACTAGACCCGACCTACAATGAGCAGTTCTTC. It specifies CSARKLDPTYNEQFF.

The chain's CDR3 is CASSPRVAGGLDNEQFF. The CDR3 nucleotides read TGTGCCAGCAGCCCCCGGGTAGCGGGAGGGCTGGACAATGAGCAGTTCTTC. The gene calls are TRBV5-5 and TRBJ2-1, with TRBD2 identical over 11 bases. CDR1 and CDR2 from the germline V gene are SGHKS and YYEKEE (reference sequence). V gave up 4 bases and J gave up 5 bases; unmatched junction bases: 11. This CDR3 region has 17 residues.

The rearrangement joins TRBV6-5 to TRBJ2-1; D is perhaps TRBD2 (5 bases). The V end lost 7 bases, the J end lost 0 bases, and 19 bases lay between the germline ends. Germline V gene lookup returns CDR1 MNHEY and CDR2 SVGAGI. The CDR3 has 17 amino acids. Here the CDR3 DNA reads TGTGCCAGCACTCGGGGTGGCATTATGAGCTCCTACAATGAGCAGTTCTTC. Residues: CASTRGGIMSSYNEQFF.

This clonotype was counted ten times or more. CDR3 sequence reads: CASSRLQGLSYEQYF. As DNA, the CDR3 is TGTGCCAGCAGCCGCCTCCAGGGCTTATCCTACGAGCAGTACTTC. The chain has TRBV7-2 and TRBJ2-7; D might be TRBD1 (5 bases). Germline CDR1 SGHTA, CDR2 FQGNSA. CDR3 size: 15 residues. Trimming cost V 5 bases and J 1 base, with 15 bases left between them.

The chain uses TRBV28 and TRBJ2-7; D is perhaps TRBD2 (7 bases). CDR3 length equals 14 residues. Germline assignment: CDR1 MDHEN and CDR2 SYDVKM. Trimming took 4 bases from V and 4 from J, leaving 14 bases between them. For the CDR3, the DNA is TGTGCCAGCAGTTCTCCGGGGGGCTGGTACGAGCAGTACTTC. Translating gives CASSSPGGWYEQYF.

This clonotype was counted a few times. J is TRBJ1-1 and V is TRBV7-9, with D tentatively TRBD1 (6 bases). The length of the CDR3 is 14 residues. V dropped 1 base and J dropped 2 bases, with 8 bases sitting between them. In germline, CDR1 is SEHNR, CDR2 FQNEAQ (reference sequence). This chain's CDR3 is CASSLVDSNTEAFF. The CDR3 DNA is TGTGCCAGCAGCTTAGTGGACAGCAACACTGAAGCTTTCTTT.

A few counts support this clonotype. This chain connects TRBV7-2 to TRBJ2-1; TRBD2 might be the D (5 bases). The CDR3 covers 15 residues. Trimming cost V 3 bases and J 1 base, with 10 bases left between them. Germline CDR1 SGHTA, CDR2 FQGNSA. CDR3 residues: CASSLGGWSYNEQFF. DNA of the CDR3: TGTGCCAGCAGCTTGGGCGGGTGGTCCTACAATGAGCAGTTCTTC.

The table lists this clonotype with many counts. V usage is TRBV7-2 and J usage is TRBJ1-5; possibly TRBD1 for D (5 bases). This CDR3 has 16 residues. Per germline, CDR1 SGHTA and CDR2 FQGNSA. V was trimmed by 5 bases and J by 0 bases, leaving 14 bases between them. The CDR3 sequence: CASSPLQGNSNQPQHF. As DNA, the CDR3 is TGTGCCAGCAGCCCCCTCCAGGGTAATAGCAATCAGCCCCAGCATTTT.

The chain recombines TRBV7-2 with TRBJ2-2; D is possibly TRBD2 (6 bases). The germline V and J ends were trimmed by 4 bases and 1 base, with 13 bases remaining between them. Germline V gene sequence: CDR1 SGHTA, CDR2 FQGNSA. This CDR3 comprises 16 residues. The CDR3 region is CASSSYGRGNTGELFF. The CDR3 DNA follows: TGTGCCAGCAGCTCCTACGGGCGGGGGAACACCGGGGAGCTGTTTTTT.

The chain joins TRBV5-1 to TRBJ1-1; TRBD1 is a possible D gene (5 bases). Germline CDR1 reads SGHRS; CDR2 reads YFSETQ. The CDR3 is made up of 14 amino acids. The V and J ends lost 2 bases and 3 bases respectively, with 11 bases between them. The CDR3 nucleotides read TGCGCCAGCAGCTTCAGGGTTGAGGACACTGAAGCTTTCTTT. Protein: CASSFRVEDTEAFF. Full variable domain (outside the CDR3, taken from reference TRBV5-1 and TRBJ1-1): KAGVTQTPRYLIKTRGQQVTLSCSPISGHRSVSWYQQTPGQGLQFLFEYFSETQRNKGNFPGRFSGRQFSNSRSEMNVSTLELGDSALYLCASSFRVEDTEAFFGQGTRLTVV.

As DNA, the CDR3 is TGTGCCAGCAGTTACCGACTAGCGGGAGGAGTAGGATCCTACAATGAGCAGTTCTTC. This codes for CASSYRLAGGVGSYNEQFF. The chain uses TRBV27 and TRBJ2-1; 13 bases are shared with TRBD2. CDR3 length equals 19 residues. V lost 4 bases, J lost 1 base, and 10 bases stayed unmatched. Germline V CDR1 and CDR2: MNHEY, SMNVEV (reference sequence).

There are many counts of this clonotype. The chain uses TRBV7-2 and TRBJ2-7; possibly TRBD1 for D (6 bases). The CDR3 loop spans 14 amino acids. V lost 3 bases, J lost 2 bases, and 11 bases lay in between. Germline V CDR1 and CDR2: SGHTA, FQGNSA. The CDR3 is CASSFDRFAYEQYF. CDR3 nucleotides: TGTGCCAGCAGCTTTGACAGGTTTGCCTACGAGCAGTACTTC. Drawing the rest from reference TRBV7-2 and TRBJ2-7, the complete variable domain is GAGVSQSPSNKVTEKGKDVELRCDPISGHTALYWYRQSLGQGLEFLIYFQGNSAPDKSGLPSDRFSAERTGGSVSTLTIQRTQQEDSAVYLCASSFDRFAYEQYFGPGTRLTVT.

This chain connects TRBV28 to TRBJ2-1, with a weak D call TRBD2 (7 bases). The CDR3 covers 15 residues. Germline V lookup: CDR1 MDHEN, CDR2 SYDVKM. Trimming cost V 5 bases and J 5 bases, with 16 bases left between them. In DNA, the CDR3 is TGTGCCAGCAGTCTCGGCGGGGGCCTTGACAATGAGCAGTTCTTC. This codes for CASSLGGGLDNEQFF. Combining the CDR3 with reference TRBV28 and TRBJ2-1 gives the whole variable domain DVKVTQSSRYLVKRTGEKVFLECVQDMDHENMFWYRQDPGLGLRLIYFSYDVKMKEKGDIPEGYSVSREKKERFSLILESASTNQTSMYLCASSLGGGLDNEQFFGPGTRLTVL.

The chain joins TRBV15 to TRBJ2-5; D tentatively fits TRBD1 or TRBD2 (5 bases each). V dropped 0 bases and J dropped 3 bases, with 11 bases sitting between them. CDR1 is LNHNV and CDR2 is YYDKDF in the germline V gene (reference sequence). The CDR3 loop spans 15 amino acids. The CDR3 nucleotides are TGTGCCACCAGCAGAGACCCGGGACGGGAAGAGACCCAGTACTTC. Protein product: CATSRDPGREETQYF.

The rearrangement uses TRBV6-6 and TRBJ2-1; D is uncertain. The CDR3 runs 14 residues. The V and J ends lost 4 bases and 5 bases respectively, with 12 bases between them. From germline, CDR1 is MNHNY and CDR2 SVGAGI (reference sequence). Here the CDR3 DNA reads TGTGCCAGCAGTTTCACGGCCCTGAACAATGAGCAGTTCTTC. Translation: CASSFTALNNEQFF.

This clonotype was picked up a small number of times. The chain is built from TRBV6-1 and TRBJ2-5, with 7 bases matching TRBD2. The germline V gene encodes CDR1 MNHNS and CDR2 SASEGT. The CDR3 has 13 amino acids. V shed 6 bases, J shed 4 bases, and the junction held 5 bases outside the gene matches. The CDR3 DNA follows: TGTGCCAGCAGGAAGACTAGCAGAGAGACCCAGTACTTC. Translated, it gives CASRKTSRETQYF.

This clonotype has just a few counts. For the CDR3, the DNA is TGTGCCAGCAGTTCCCCGACAGGGGGGACTGAAGCTTTCTTT. Its translation is CASSSPTGGTEAFF. The chain recombines TRBV12-3 or TRBV12-4 with TRBJ1-1, with TRBD1 matching 9 bases. The CDR3 has 14 amino acids. Trimming took 4 bases from V and 5 from J; bases not matched to a gene: 5.

The chain couples TRBV12-3 or TRBV12-4 to TRBJ2-2; TRBD1 aligns across 9 bases. V gave up 8 bases and J gave up 5 bases; unmatched junction bases: 9. CDR3 size: 15 residues. CDR3 loop: CASSQTGGGTGELFF. In DNA form, the CDR3 reads TGTGCCAGCTCCCAGACAGGGGGAGGAACCGGGGAGCTGTTTTTT.

The table lists this clonotype with a few counts. The chain combines TRBV6-1 with TRBJ1-4, with D possibly being TRBD1 (6 bases). CDR3 size: 13 residues. Germline V lookup: CDR1 MNHNS, CDR2 SASEGT. Trimming took 8 bases from V and 8 from J, leaving 15 bases between them. The CDR3 reads CASAPRGAEKLFF. The CDR3 nucleotides read TGTGCCAGCGCCCCGCGGGGGGCCGAAAAACTGTTTTTT.